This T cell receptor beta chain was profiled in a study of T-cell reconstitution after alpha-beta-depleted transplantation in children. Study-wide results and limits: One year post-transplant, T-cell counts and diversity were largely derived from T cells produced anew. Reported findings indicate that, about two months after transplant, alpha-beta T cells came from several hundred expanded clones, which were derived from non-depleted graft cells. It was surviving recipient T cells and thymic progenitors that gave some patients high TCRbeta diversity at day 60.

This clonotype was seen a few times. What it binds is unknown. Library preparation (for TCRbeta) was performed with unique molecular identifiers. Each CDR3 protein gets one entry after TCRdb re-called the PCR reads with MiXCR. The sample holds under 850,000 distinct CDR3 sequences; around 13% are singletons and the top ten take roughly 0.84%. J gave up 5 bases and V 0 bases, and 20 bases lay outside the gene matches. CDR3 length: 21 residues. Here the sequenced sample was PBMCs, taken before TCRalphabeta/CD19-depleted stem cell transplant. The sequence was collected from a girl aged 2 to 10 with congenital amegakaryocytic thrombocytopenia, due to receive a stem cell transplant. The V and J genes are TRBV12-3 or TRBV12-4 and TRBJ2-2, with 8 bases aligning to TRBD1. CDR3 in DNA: TGTGCCAGCAGTTTAGCGCACAGGGGGATCCCCCCACCCGGACAAACCGGGGAGCTGTTTTTT. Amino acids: CASSLAHRGIPPPGQTGELFF.